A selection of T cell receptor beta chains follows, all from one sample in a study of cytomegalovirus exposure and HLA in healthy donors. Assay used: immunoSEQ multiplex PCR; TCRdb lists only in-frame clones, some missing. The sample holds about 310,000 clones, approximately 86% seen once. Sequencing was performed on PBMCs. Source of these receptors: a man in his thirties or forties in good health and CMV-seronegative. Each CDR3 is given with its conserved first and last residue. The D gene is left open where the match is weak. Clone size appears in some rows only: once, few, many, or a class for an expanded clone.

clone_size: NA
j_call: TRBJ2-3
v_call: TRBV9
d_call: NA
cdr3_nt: TGTGCCAGCAGCGTGACACCCGGTTGGTCAGATACGCAGTATTTT
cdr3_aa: CASSVTPGWSDTQYF

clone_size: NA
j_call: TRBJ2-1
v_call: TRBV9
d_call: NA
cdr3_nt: TGTGCCAGCAGCGTCCACAATCGGGGTGACTACAATGAGCAGTTCTTC
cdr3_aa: CASSVHNRGDYNEQFF

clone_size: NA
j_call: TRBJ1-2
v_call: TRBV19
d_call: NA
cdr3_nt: TGTGCCAGTAGTATGGAGGGGACGGACTATGGCTACACCTTC
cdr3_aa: CASSMEGTDYGYTF

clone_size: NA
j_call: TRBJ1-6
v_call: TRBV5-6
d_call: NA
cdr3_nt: TGTGCCAGCAGCTTGTGGGCAGGGGCTAATTCACCCCTCCACTTT
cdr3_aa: CASSLWAGANSPLHF

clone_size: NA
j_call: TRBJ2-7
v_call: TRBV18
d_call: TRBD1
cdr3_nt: TGTGCCAGCTCACTCTCAACAGGGGCCGAGCAGTACTTC
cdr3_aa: CASSLSTGAEQYF

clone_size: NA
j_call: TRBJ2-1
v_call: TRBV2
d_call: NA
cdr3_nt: TGTGCCAGCAGTGCCACCGGTGGGCGACGCTCCTACAATGAGCAGTTCTTC
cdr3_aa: CASSATGGRRSYNEQFF

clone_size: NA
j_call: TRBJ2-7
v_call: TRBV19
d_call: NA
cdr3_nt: TGTGCCAGTAGTATAGAACAGGGTTCGGGTAACGAGCAGTACTTC
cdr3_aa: CASSIEQGSGNEQYF

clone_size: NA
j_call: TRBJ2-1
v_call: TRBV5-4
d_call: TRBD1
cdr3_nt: TGTGCCAGCAGCCACCGACAGGGATTCTACAATGAGCAGTTCTTC
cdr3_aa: CASSHRQGFYNEQFF

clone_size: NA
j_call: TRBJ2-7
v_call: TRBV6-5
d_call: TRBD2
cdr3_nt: TGTGCCAGCAGTTACGAGCGGGGCCCCTACGAGCAGTACTTC
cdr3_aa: CASSYERGPYEQYF

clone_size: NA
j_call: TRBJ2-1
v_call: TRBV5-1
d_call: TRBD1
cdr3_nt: TGCGCCAGCAGCTACAGGACAGGCCGTGAGCAGTTCTTC
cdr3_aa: CASSYRTGREQFF

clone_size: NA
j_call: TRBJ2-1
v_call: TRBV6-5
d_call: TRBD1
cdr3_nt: TGTGCCAGCAGAGGGACAGGGGTTTCGAATGAGCAGTTCTTC
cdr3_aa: CASRGTGVSNEQFF

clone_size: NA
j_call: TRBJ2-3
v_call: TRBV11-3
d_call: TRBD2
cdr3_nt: TGTGCCAGCAGCTCAACTAGCGGGAGCACAGATACGCAGTATTTT
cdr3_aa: CASSSTSGSTDTQYF

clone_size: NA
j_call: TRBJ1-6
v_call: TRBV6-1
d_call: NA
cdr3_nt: TGTGCCAGCAGTGAAATCGAGGCCAATAATTCACCCCTCCACTTT
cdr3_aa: CASSEIEANNSPLHF

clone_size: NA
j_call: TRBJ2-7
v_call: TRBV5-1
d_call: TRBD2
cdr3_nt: TGCGCCAGCAGTCTAGCGGGGGAAGCGTACGAGCAGTACTTC
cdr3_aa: CASSLAGEAYEQYF

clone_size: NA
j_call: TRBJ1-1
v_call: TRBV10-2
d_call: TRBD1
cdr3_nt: TGCGCCAGCAGGACAGGGGGCATCAGGACTGAAGCTTTCTTT
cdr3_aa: CASRTGGIRTEAFF

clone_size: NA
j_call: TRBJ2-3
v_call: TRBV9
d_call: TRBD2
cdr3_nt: TGTGCCAGCAGCGTAGAGGGGGCTAGCGGGGGACCCACAGATACGCAGTATTTT
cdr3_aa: CASSVEGASGGPTDTQYF

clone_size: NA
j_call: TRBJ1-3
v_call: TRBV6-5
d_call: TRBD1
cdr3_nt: TGTGCCAGCAGTTGGACAGGGGGAAACACCATATATTTT
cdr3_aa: CASSWTGGNTIYF

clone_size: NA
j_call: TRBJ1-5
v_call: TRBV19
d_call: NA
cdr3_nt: TGTGCCAGTAGTTCCTCCTATTCATCCCACGGGCAGCCCCAGCATTTT
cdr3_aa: CASSSSYSSHGQPQHF

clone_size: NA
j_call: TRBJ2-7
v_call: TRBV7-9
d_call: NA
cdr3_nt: TGTGCCAGCAGCAAGGCAGGGGTGTATTCCGAGCAGTACTTC
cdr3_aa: CASSKAGVYSEQYF

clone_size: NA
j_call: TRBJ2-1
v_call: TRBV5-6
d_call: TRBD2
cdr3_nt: TGTGCCAGCAGCTTGGTTCTAGCGGGGGGGCCTTCCTACAATGAGCAGTTCTTC
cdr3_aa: CASSLVLAGGPSYNEQFF

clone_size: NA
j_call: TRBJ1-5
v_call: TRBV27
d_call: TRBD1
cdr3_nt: TGTGCCAGCAGTTTCCTGACAGGGTTGGCAAATCAGCCCCAGCATTTT
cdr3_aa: CASSFLTGLANQPQHF

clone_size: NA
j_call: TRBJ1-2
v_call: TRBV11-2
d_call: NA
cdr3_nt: TGTGCCAGCAGCTTAGATCAGACAGGCAACTATGGCTACACCTTC
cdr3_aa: CASSLDQTGNYGYTF

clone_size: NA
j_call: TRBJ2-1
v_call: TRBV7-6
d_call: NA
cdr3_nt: TGTGCCAGCAGCGCGAACAATGAGCAGTTCTTC
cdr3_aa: CASSANNEQFF

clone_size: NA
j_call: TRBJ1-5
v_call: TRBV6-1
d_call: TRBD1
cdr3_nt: TGTGCCAGCAGTGATGGTATGGGACAGGGCTCTCAGCCCCAGCATTTT
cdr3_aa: CASSDGMGQGSQPQHF

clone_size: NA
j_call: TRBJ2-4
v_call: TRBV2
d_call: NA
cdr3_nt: TGTGCCAGCAGTGGAGAACAGGGTACCAAAAACATTCAGTACTTC
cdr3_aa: CASSGEQGTKNIQYF

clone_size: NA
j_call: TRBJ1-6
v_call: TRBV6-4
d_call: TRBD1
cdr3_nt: TGTGCCAGCAGTGACTCGATTGGGAAGGGACAGAATAATTCACCCCTCCACTTT
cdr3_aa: CASSDSIGKGQNNSPLHF

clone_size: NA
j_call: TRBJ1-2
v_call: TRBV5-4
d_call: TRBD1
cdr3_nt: TGTGCCGAGGGTGGGACAGCTAACTATGGCTACACCTTC
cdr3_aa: CAEGGTANYGYTF

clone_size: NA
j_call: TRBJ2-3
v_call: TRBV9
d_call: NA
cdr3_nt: TGTGCCAGCAGCGCCGGGACACGACCCACAGATACGCAGTATTTT
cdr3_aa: CASSAGTRPTDTQYF

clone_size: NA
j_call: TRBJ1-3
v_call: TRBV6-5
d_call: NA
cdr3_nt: TGTGCCAGCAGTTACGGCCAGGGTGGAAACACCATATATTTT
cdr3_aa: CASSYGQGGNTIYF

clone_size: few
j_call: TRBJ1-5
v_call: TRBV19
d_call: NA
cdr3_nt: TGTGCCAGTAGTAGGACAGCAACAGGATATCAGCCCCAGCATTTT
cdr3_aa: CASSRTATGYQPQHF

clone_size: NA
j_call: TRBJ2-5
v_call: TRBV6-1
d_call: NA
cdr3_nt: TGTGCCAGCACGCCAGGGGTCCAAGAGACCCAGTACTTC
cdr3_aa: CASTPGVQETQYF

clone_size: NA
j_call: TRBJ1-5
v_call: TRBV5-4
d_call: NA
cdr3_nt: TGTGCCAGCACCCTCCGAGGACAGAGCAATCAGCCCCAGCATTTT
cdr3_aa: CASTLRGQSNQPQHF

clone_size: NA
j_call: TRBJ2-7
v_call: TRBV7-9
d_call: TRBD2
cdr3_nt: TGTGCCAGCAGCCGGACTAGCGGGGGCTCCTACGAGCAGTACTTC
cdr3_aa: CASSRTSGGSYEQYF

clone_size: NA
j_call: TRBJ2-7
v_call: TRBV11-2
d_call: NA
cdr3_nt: TGTGCCAGCAGGACCCTGACTACCAACTACGAGCAGTACTTC
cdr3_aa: CASRTLTTNYEQYF

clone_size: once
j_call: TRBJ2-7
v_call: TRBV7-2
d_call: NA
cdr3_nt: TGTGCCAGCAGCTTAGAGCGCGGGATCTACGAGCAGTACTTC
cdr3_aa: CASSLERGIYEQYF

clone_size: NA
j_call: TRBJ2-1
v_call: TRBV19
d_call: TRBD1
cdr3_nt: TGTGCCAGTAGTCGACGAGGGGACAGCGGAACCAATGAGCAGTTCTTC
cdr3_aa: CASSRRGDSGTNEQFF

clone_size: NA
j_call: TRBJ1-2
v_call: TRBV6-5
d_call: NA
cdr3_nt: TGTGCCAGCAGTTACTCCGCGACGGGTGGAGGGGGCTACACCTTC
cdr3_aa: CASSYSATGGGGYTF

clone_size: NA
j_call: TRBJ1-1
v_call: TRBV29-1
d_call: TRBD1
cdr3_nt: TGCAGCGTGCGGCCCGGGACAGGTGGGTTCTTTGAAGCTTTCTTT
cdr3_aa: CSVRPGTGGFFEAFF

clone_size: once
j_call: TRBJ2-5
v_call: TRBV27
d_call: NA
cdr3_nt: TGTGCCAGCAGTTTTGGCCGCTTGGAGACCCAGTACTTC
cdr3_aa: CASSFGRLETQYF

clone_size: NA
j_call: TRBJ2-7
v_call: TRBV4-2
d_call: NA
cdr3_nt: TGTGCCAGCAGCCATAAGCCGGGATCGAGCTCCTACGAGCAGTACTTC
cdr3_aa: CASSHKPGSSSYEQYF

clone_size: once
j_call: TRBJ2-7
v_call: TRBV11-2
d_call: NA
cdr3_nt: TGTGCCAGCAGCCCCCAACAGGGTCTATACGAGCAGTACTTC
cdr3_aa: CASSPQQGLYEQYF

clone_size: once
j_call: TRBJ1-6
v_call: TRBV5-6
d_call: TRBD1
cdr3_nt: TGTGCCAGCAGCCCGGCAGGGGGAGGTTATAATTCACCCCTCCACTTT
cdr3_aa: CASSPAGGGYNSPLHF

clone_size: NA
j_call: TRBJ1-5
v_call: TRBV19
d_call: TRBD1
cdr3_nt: TGTGCCAGCAGGTGGCGACTGGGACAGAACAATCAGCCCCAGCATTTT
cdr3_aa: CASRWRLGQNNQPQHF